The clone carrying this T cell receptor (beta chain) occurred a few times. What it recognizes is unknown. Trimming removed 2 bases at V and 1 base at J, with 8 bases between. This CDR3 spans 14 amino acids. The sample belongs to a study of CD8 T cells in ankylosing spondylitis. The study, taken as a whole, reports: The study identified a TCR beta motif of roughly eight highly homologous variants that appeared characteristic of ankylosing spondylitis blood.

Quantitative barcoded 5'-RACE was used to prepare TCR beta libraries. TCRdb called the 5' RACE reads again in MiXCR, with one record for every CDR3 protein. The sample holds fewer than 250,000 distinct CDR3 sequences, roughly 10% seen once. This TCR was sampled from a male donor with ankylosing spondylitis or in good health (not recorded which). V usage is TRBV12-3 or TRBV12-4 and J usage is TRBJ1-1, with unresolved D. Sequencing used blood, either unsorted or a sorted T cell fraction (not recorded which). In nucleotides, the CDR3 is TGTGCCAGCAGTTTATTCGGAGCGAACACTGAAGCTTTCTTT. The encoded protein is CASSLFGANTEAFF.